The 10 T cell receptor beta chains below all came from one sample that was sequenced in a study of early T cells in non-severe SARS-CoV-2 infection. TCRdb independently ran MiXCR on the 5' RACE reads; one entry per CDR3 protein. This sample yields 88,000 or so distinct CDR3 sequences, of which 14% to 15% are seen a single time; less than 7% belongs to the top ten. The source material was whole blood. These receptors were taken from an adult who was a healthcare worker with PCR-confirmed SARS-CoV-2 infection or an uninfected control (not recorded which).

The chain carries TRBV28 and TRBJ2-7, with no clear D. The CDR3 extends over 14 amino acids. Per the germline V gene, CDR1 is MDHEN and CDR2 is SYDVKM. The ends were cut back, 6 bases at V and 2 bases at J, with 14 bases in the middle. The DNA of the CDR3 is TGTGCCAGCAGGTACATGGGAACGGCCTACGAGCAGTACTTC. This translates into CASRYMGTAYEQYF.

The chain joins TRBV10-3 to TRBJ2-1; unclear D gene. Germline lookup yields CDR1 ENHRY and CDR2 SYGVKD. V shed 3 bases and J shed 7 bases, with 7 bases lying between them. This CDR3 spans 12 amino acids. The chain's CDR3 is CAISEEENEQFF. The CDR3 nucleotides read TGTGCCATCAGTGAAGAAGAGAATGAGCAGTTCTTC.

This clonotype was observed a handful of times. The chain carries TRBV5-6 and TRBJ2-1; no clear D gene. V lost 4 bases and J 0 bases, leaving 11 bases between the germline ends. Germline-derived CDR1 and CDR2 are SGHDT and YYEEEE. CDR3 length: 15 residues. This chain's CDR3 is CASSRDSFSYNEQFF. The CDR3 nucleotides read TGTGCCAGCAGCCGTGACTCCTTCTCCTACAATGAGCAGTTCTTC.

The chain is built from TRBV9 and TRBJ2-1; D unresolved. V lost 0 bases, J lost 6 bases, and 4 bases lay in between. There are 12 residues in the CDR3. Germline values: CDR1 SGDLS, CDR2 YYNGEE. The CDR3 reads CASSVAGNEQFF. CDR3 coding DNA: TGTGCCAGCAGCGTAGCCGGCAATGAGCAGTTCTTC. The full variable domain, its missing parts supplied by reference TRBV9 and TRBJ2-1, is DSGVTQTPKHLITATGQRVTLRCSPRSGDLSVYWYQQSLDQGLQFLIQYYNGEERAKGNILERFSAQQFPDLHSELNLSSLELGDSALYFCASSVAGNEQFFGPGTRLTVL.

The chain couples TRBV25-1 to TRBJ1-2, with 8 bases aligning to TRBD1. CDR1 is MGHDK and CDR2 is SYGVNS in the germline V gene. CDR3 size: 16 residues. Trimming removed 5 bases from V and 3 bases from J; junction bases left unmatched: 11. The chain's CDR3 is CASSPQGALGHYGYTF. CDR3 nucleotides: TGTGCCAGCAGTCCTCAGGGGGCACTCGGGCACTATGGCTACACCTTC.

This clonotype was picked up a small number of times. The chain recombines TRBV20-1 with TRBJ2-5; D is uncertain. From germline, CDR1 is DFQATT and CDR2 SNEGSKA (reference sequence). This CDR3 contains 12 residues. Trimming shortened V by 4 bases and J by 3 bases, and 9 bases separated the two germline ends. The CDR3 sequence: CSATDKKETQYF. CDR3 sequence (DNA): TGCAGTGCTACTGACAAGAAAGAGACCCAGTACTTC.

There are a few counts of this clonotype. The chain combines TRBV29-1 with TRBJ2-7; tentatively, D is TRBD2 (5 bases). This CDR3 comprises 10 residues. The V and J ends lost 4 bases and 6 bases respectively, with 7 bases between them. Germline CDR1 reads SQVTM; CDR2 reads ANQGSEA. The CDR3 protein is CSVVEGEQYF. The CDR3 DNA is TGCAGCGTTGTCGAGGGCGAGCAGTACTTC.

This clonotype was counted ten times or more. The V and J genes are TRBV28 and TRBJ1-1; 7 nucleotides line up with TRBD1. The CDR3 consists of 14 residues. CDR1 MDHEN and CDR2 SYDVKM come from the germline V gene. The J segment lost 0 bases and the V segment lost 6 bases, leaving 4 bases of the junction unmatched. The CDR3 region has the DNA TGTGCCAGCAGGCGAGGGGGCCTGAACACTGAAGCTTTCTTT. Translating it yields CASRRGGLNTEAFF.

A few counts support this clonotype. This chain uses TRBV7-8 with TRBJ2-7; maybe TRBD2 (6 bases). The CDR3 covers 14 residues. The V end was cut by 7 bases, the J end by 5 bases, with 18 bases between. The V gene's germline CDR1 is SGHVS and CDR2 FQNEAQ. Here the CDR3 reads CASTRGQGGHEQYF. The CDR3 bases are TGTGCCAGCACCCGGGGCCAGGGAGGCCACGAGCAGTACTTC.

This clonotype was counted a few times. This chain connects TRBV12-3 or TRBV12-4 to TRBJ2-1; 10 bases match TRBD2. The CDR3 is 14 amino acids. V lost 6 bases, J lost 8 bases, and 7 bases stayed unmatched. The CDR3 nucleotides are TGTGCCAGCAGGGAGCGGACTAGCGGCGATGAGCAGTTCTTC. Translated: CASRERTSGDEQFF.